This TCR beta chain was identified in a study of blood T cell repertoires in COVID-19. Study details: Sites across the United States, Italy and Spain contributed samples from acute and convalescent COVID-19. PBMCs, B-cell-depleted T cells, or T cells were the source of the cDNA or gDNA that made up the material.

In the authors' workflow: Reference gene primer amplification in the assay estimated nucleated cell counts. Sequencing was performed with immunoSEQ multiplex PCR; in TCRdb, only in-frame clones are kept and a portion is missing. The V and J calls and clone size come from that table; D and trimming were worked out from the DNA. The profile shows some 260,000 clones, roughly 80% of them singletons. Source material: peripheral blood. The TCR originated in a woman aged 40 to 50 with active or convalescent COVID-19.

CDR3 sequence reads: CASSLEMTPGETQYF. CDR3 DNA: TGTGCCAGCAGCTTGGAGATGACCCCCGGGGAGACCCAGTACTTC. V and J are TRBV5-4 and TRBJ2-5; no firm D call. Trimming shortened V by 0 bases and J by 5 bases, and 14 bases separated the two germline ends. CDR1 SGHNT and CDR2 YYREEE come from the germline V gene (reference sequence). The CDR3 extends over 15 amino acids.